Listed here are 26 T cell receptor beta chains from one sample, sequenced in a study of type 1 regulatory T cells. For these TCRs, the target antigens are not known. TCRdb reprocessed the reads with MiXCR, giving one entry per CDR3 protein. The sample yields around 62,000 distinct CDR3 sequences, around 57% seen once. Material for sequencing was cultured T cells, either the whole culture or a sorted T cell fraction (not recorded which). Subset described: Tr1-enriched cell product generated in vitro against host alloantigens. Source of these receptors: a human donor in good health.

This clonotype has a handful of counts. This chain uses TRBV6-1 with TRBJ1-2; no reliable D call. The CDR3 extends over 15 amino acids. V was pared by 0 bases and J by 4 bases, with 12 bases between. From germline, CDR1 is MNHNS and CDR2 SASEGT. CDR3 DNA sequence: TGTGCCAGCAGTGAAGCCGGGAAGGGAAGCTATGGCTACACCTTC. Amino acids: CASSEAGKGSYGYTF.

CDR3 region: CASREGGLDEQFF. The CDR3, as DNA: TGTGCCAGCAGGGAGGGGGGTTTGGATGAGCAGTTCTTC. V is TRBV6-6 and J is TRBJ2-1; D is perhaps TRBD1 or TRBD2 (6 bases each). Germline loops: CDR1 MNHNY, CDR2 SVGAGI (reference sequence). V was cut by 6 bases and J by 8 bases, with 14 bases left in between. The CDR3 has 13 amino acids.

This clonotype was recorded a few times. The rearrangement links TRBV28 to TRBJ2-7, with D hard to call. Germline CDR1 MDHEN, CDR2 SYDVKM. Trimming left V 1 base short and J 3 bases short, with 25 bases between. This CDR3 contains 19 residues. As DNA, the CDR3 is TGTGCCAGCAGTTTATCCAGGACCGCGACTTTTGGTTTTGGCTACGAGCAGTACTTC. This codes for CASSLSRTATFGFGYEQYF. Filled out from reference TRBV28 and TRBJ2-7, the complete variable domain reads DVKVTQSSRYLVKRTGEKVFLECVQDMDHENMFWYRQDPGLGLRLIYFSYDVKMKEKGDIPEGYSVSREKKERFSLILESASTNQTSMYLCASSLSRTATFGFGYEQYFGPGTRLTVT.

The V gene is TRBV3-1, the J gene TRBJ2-5; no reliable D call. Trimming pared 4 bases from V and 4 bases from J, leaving 7 bases between. CDR1 is LGHDT and CDR2 is YNNKEL in the germline V gene (reference sequence). CDR3 length: 12 amino acids. CDR3 residues: CASSLRLETQYF. DNA of the CDR3: TGTGCCAGCAGCCTCAGGCTAGAGACCCAGTACTTC.

This clonotype was observed a few times. The CDR3 is CASSSPGQGGFYGYTF. The DNA of the CDR3 is TGTGCCAGCAGTTCTCCGGGACAAGGGGGATTCTATGGCTACACCTTC. The chain joins TRBV6-5 to TRBJ1-2; TRBD1 might be the D (6 bases). Germline V gives CDR1 MNHEY, CDR2 SVGAGI. This CDR3 comprises 16 residues. The germline V and J ends were trimmed by 4 bases and 4 bases, with 19 bases remaining between them.

The V gene is TRBV14, the J gene TRBJ2-3, with D uncertain. The CDR3 extends over 12 amino acids. The germline V gene encodes CDR1 SGHDN and CDR2 FVKESK. V lost 4 bases to trimming and J lost 4 bases, with 6 bases between them. The CDR3 nucleotides are TGTGCCAGCAGCCCTTCCGCAGATACGCAGTATTTT. Translating gives CASSPSADTQYF.

The chain carries TRBV18 and TRBJ2-1, with a tentative D call TRBD2 (6 bases). Germline values: CDR1 KGHSH, CDR2 LQKENI. There are 16 residues in the CDR3. Trimming removed 6 bases from V and 0 bases from J, with 15 bases in between. CDR3 bases: TGTGCCAGCTCGGCGGCTAGCGTGAGCTCCTACAATGAGCAGTTCTTC. This codes for CASSAASVSSYNEQFF.

The chain couples TRBV7-8 to TRBJ1-4; 9 bases line up with TRBD1. The CDR3 is 16 amino acids. The V gene end was trimmed by 5 bases and the J gene end by 8 bases; junction bases not matched to a gene: 12. Per germline, CDR1 SGHVS and CDR2 FQNEAQ. The CDR3 region is CASSHRMGQGGEKLFF. As DNA, the CDR3 is TGTGCCAGCAGCCACCGGATGGGACAGGGAGGGGAAAAACTGTTTTTT.

This clonotype has a single count. V gene TRBV15 combines with J gene TRBJ2-7; 7 positions agree with TRBD2. The ends lost 4 bases at V and 4 bases at J; junction bases unmatched: 4. CDR1 LNHNV and CDR2 YYDKDF come from the germline V gene (reference sequence). The CDR3 runs to 13 residues. The CDR3 is CATSTGREYEQYF. The CDR3 coding sequence is TGTGCCACCAGCACTGGGCGGGAGTACGAGCAGTACTTC.

The CDR3 coding sequence is TGTGCCAGCAGCCTTAGCGGGCGCCCCCAAGAGACCCAGTACTTC. This codes for CASSLSGRPQETQYF. The J gene is TRBJ2-5, the V gene TRBV5-6, with 7 bases that match TRBD2. This CDR3 is 15 amino acids long. V lost 4 bases and J lost 1; bases outside the gene matches: 7. Looked up from germline, CDR1 is SGHDT and CDR2 is YYEEEE.

The chain combines TRBV20-1 with TRBJ1-5; D is possibly TRBD1 (5 bases). Looked up from germline, CDR1 is DFQATT and CDR2 is SNEGSKA (reference sequence). Trimming left V 1 base short and J 6 bases short, with 10 bases between. The CDR3 sequence is 13 residues long. The CDR3 nucleotides are TGCAGTGCTAGAGTGGACAACGGTCAGCCCCAGCATTTT. The encoded protein is CSARVDNGQPQHF.

This clonotype showed up just once. The rearrangement links TRBV20-1 to TRBJ2-7; TRBD2 matches at 9 bases. V was clipped by 0 bases and J by 2 bases; unmatched bases: 8. Germline values: CDR1 DFQATT, CDR2 SNEGSKA (reference sequence). This CDR3 is built from 16 residues. The CDR3 loop reads CSARDPPSGTTYEQYF. In DNA, the CDR3 is TGCAGTGCTAGAGACCCCCCTAGCGGGACAACCTACGAGCAGTACTTC.

The chain combines TRBV21-1 with TRBJ2-7; no DNA check was done on the table's D call, TRBD1. TRBV21-1 is designated a pseudogene. The length of the CDR3 is 15 residues. CDR3 sequence reads: CASSTPGHSRYEQYF. The CDR3 DNA reads as TGTGCCAGCAGCACCCCGGGACACAGTCGCTACGAGCAGTACTTC.

This chain joins TRBV4-1 and TRBJ2-3; D not resolved. The CDR3 loop spans 15 amino acids. Trimming shortened V by 1 base and J by 4 bases, and 12 bases separated the two germline ends. Per germline, CDR1 MGHRA and CDR2 YSYEKL. Here the CDR3 DNA reads TGCGCCAGCAGCCAAGCGGCGTTTGGCCCAGATACGCAGTATTTT. Protein: CASSQAAFGPDTQYF.

This clonotype was observed a single time. The rearrangement links TRBV10-3 to TRBJ2-7; D is unresolved. The CDR3 is 14 residues long. With 5 bases removed from V and 0 bases from J, the gap between germline ends came to 11 bases. Germline CDR1 reads ENHRY; CDR2 reads SYGVKD. CDR3 in DNA: TGTGCCATCAGTACTGAGAGGAGCTCCTACGAGCAGTACTTC. Encoded protein: CAISTERSSYEQYF.

This chain links TRBV5-1 with TRBJ2-7; D uncertain. V shed 0 bases and J shed 3 bases, with 4 bases lying between them. Germline assignment: CDR1 SGHRS and CDR2 YFSETQ. This CDR3 spans 12 amino acids. The CDR3 region is CASSLEGYEQYF. The CDR3 DNA reads TGCGCCAGCAGCTTGGAGGGCTACGAGCAGTACTTC. Variable domain in full (rest from reference TRBV5-1 and TRBJ2-7): KAGVTQTPRYLIKTRGQQVTLSCSPISGHRSVSWYQQTPGQGLQFLFEYFSETQRNKGNFPGRFSGRQFSNSRSEMNVSTLELGDSALYLCASSLEGYEQYFGPGTRLTVT.

The chain joins TRBV12-3 or TRBV12-4 to TRBJ2-7, with D maybe TRBD1 (6 bases). This CDR3 region has 14 residues. V gave up 6 bases and J gave up 5 bases, with 17 bases separating them. The CDR3 DNA follows: TGTGCCAGCAGCAACCCCACAGGGATGAACGAGCAGTACTTC. It specifies CASSNPTGMNEQYF.

The chain couples TRBV5-1 to TRBJ2-7; D may correspond to TRBD1 or TRBD2 (6 bases each). Looked up from germline, CDR1 is SGHRS and CDR2 is YFSETQ. The V gene lost 4 bases and the J gene lost 0 bases, with 14 bases spanning the gap. CDR3 length: 15 amino acids. This CDR3 reads CASSRGTSSSYEQYF. The CDR3 DNA reads TGCGCCAGCAGCCGCGGGACATCCAGCTCCTACGAGCAGTACTTC. The variable domain in full, completed from reference TRBV5-1 and TRBJ2-7, reads KAGVTQTPRYLIKTRGQQVTLSCSPISGHRSVSWYQQTPGQGLQFLFEYFSETQRNKGNFPGRFSGRQFSNSRSEMNVSTLELGDSALYLCASSRGTSSSYEQYFGPGTRLTVT.

The genes are TRBV10-3 and TRBJ2-7; TRBD2 might be the D (5 bases). V gave up 6 bases and J gave up 3 bases, with 12 bases separating them. This CDR3 is built from 13 residues. CDR1 is ENHRY, CDR2 SYGVKD, per germline. The CDR3 loop is CAISVASSYEQYF. CDR3 bases: TGTGCCATCAGCGTCGCTAGCAGCTACGAGCAGTACTTC.

The V and J genes are TRBV30 and TRBJ2-1; the match to TRBD2 covers 13 bases. The V and J ends lost 4 bases and 8 bases, in that order; junction bases with no gene match: 14. Germline V gene lookup returns CDR1 GTSNPN and CDR2 SVGIG (reference sequence). The CDR3 runs to 17 residues. DNA for the CDR3: TGTGCCTGGATCAACGGGGCACTAGCGGGAGGGTTCGATGAGCAGTTCTTC. Protein sequence: CAWINGALAGGFDEQFF.

The chain has TRBV12-3 or TRBV12-4 and TRBJ2-3; unclear D gene. V lost 6 bases, J lost 4 bases, and 8 bases lay in between. The CDR3 has 12 amino acids. CDR3 in DNA: TGTGCCAGCAGCCAAATAGCAGATACGCAGTATTTT. Protein: CASSQIADTQYF.

The genes are TRBV3-1 and TRBJ2-7; the match to TRBD2 covers 8 bases. The CDR3 has 14 amino acids. CDR1 and CDR2 from the germline V gene are LGHDT and YNNKEL (reference sequence). J was trimmed by 7 bases and V by 3 bases; bases with no gene match: 8. In DNA form, the CDR3 reads TGTGCCAGCAGCCACTTAGCGGGACCGGGTGAGCAGTACTTC. As protein: CASSHLAGPGEQYF.

The chain joins TRBV5-5 to TRBJ2-7; 7 nucleotides align to TRBD1. This CDR3 is built from 18 residues. CDR1 and CDR2 (germline): SGHKS, YYEKEE (reference sequence). Trimming took 3 bases from V and 3 from J; bases not matched to a gene: 18. The CDR3 spells CASSSTPPATGILYEQYF. In DNA form, the CDR3 reads TGTGCCAGCAGCTCAACTCCCCCGGCGACAGGGATCCTCTACGAGCAGTACTTC.

The chain joins TRBV10-2 to TRBJ2-4; 10 positions match TRBD2. Per the germline V gene, CDR1 is WSHSY and CDR2 is SAAADI. V lost 5 bases and J lost 5; bases outside the gene matches: 9. This CDR3 spans 16 amino acids. CDR3 DNA sequence: TGCGCCAGCAGTCAAACTAGCGGGGCTTACCAAAACATTCAGTACTTC. It yields the protein CASSQTSGAYQNIQYF.

This rearrangement joins TRBV6-6 to TRBJ2-4; D is possibly TRBD1 (5 bases). The CDR3 has 13 amino acids. Germline V gene data show CDR1 as MNHNY and CDR2 as SVGAGI (reference sequence). The CDR3 spells CASTWGRWNIQYF. CDR3 DNA: TGTGCGTCGACATGGGGCCGGTGGAACATTCAGTACTTC.

This clonotype has only one observation. This sequence joins TRBV5-6 and TRBJ2-1; no clear D gene. Germline CDR1 and CDR2: SGHDT and YYEEEE. Trimming took 0 bases from V and 5 from J, leaving 18 bases between them. The CDR3 length is 17 residues. The DNA of the CDR3 is TGTGCCAGCAGCTTGGAGGTAGCAGCTGTAAGAAACAATGAGCAGTTCTTC. Translating gives CASSLEVAAVRNNEQFF.